Detailed here is one T cell receptor beta chain. This entry belongs to a study of blood T cell repertoires in COVID-19. Whole-study context: Samples of COVID-19 (acute and convalescent) were obtained from the United States, Italy and Spain.

The germline V gene encodes CDR1 MNHEY and CDR2 SVGAGI. The germline V and J ends were trimmed by 6 bases and 6 bases, with 15 bases remaining between them. The CDR3 runs 14 residues. The authors' processing: Amplification of reference gene primers was used by the study to estimate nucleated cell counts. Assay used: immunoSEQ multiplex PCR; TCRdb lists only in-frame clones, some missing. The V and J calls and clone size come from that table; D and trimming were worked out from the DNA. The data hold fewer than 150,000 clones, with approximately 83% observed a single time. The J gene is TRBJ2-4, the V gene TRBV6-5, with a weak D call TRBD2 (6 bases). Sample: peripheral blood. This receptor was obtained from a woman in her fifties or sixties who had recovered from COVID-19. The CDR3, as DNA: TGTGCCAGCAGACAAACCGGGACTGGAAACATTCAGTACTTC. As protein: CASRQTGTGNIQYF.